This T cell receptor (beta chain) derives from a study of early T cells in non-severe SARS-CoV-2 infection. Individual cDNA molecules received unique molecular identifiers. TCRdb re-analysed the 5' RACE reads in MiXCR, keeping a single row per CDR3 protein. The table lists fewer than 65,000 distinct CDR3 sequences, roughly a tenth of them singletons. This clonotype showed up many times. CDR1 SNHLY and CDR2 FYNNEI come from the germline V gene. CDR3 length: 16 residues. The J segment lost 0 bases and the V segment lost 5 bases, leaving 6 bases of the junction unmatched. The rearrangement links TRBV2 to TRBJ2-3, with 9 bases that match TRBD1. Sequencing was performed on whole blood. This clonotype was obtained from an adult who was a healthcare worker with PCR-confirmed SARS-CoV-2 infection or an uninfected control (not recorded which). The CDR3 DNA is TGTGCCAGCAGTTCCGGGACAGGGTTCAGCACAGATACGCAGTATTTT. It codes for CASSSGTGFSTDTQYF.